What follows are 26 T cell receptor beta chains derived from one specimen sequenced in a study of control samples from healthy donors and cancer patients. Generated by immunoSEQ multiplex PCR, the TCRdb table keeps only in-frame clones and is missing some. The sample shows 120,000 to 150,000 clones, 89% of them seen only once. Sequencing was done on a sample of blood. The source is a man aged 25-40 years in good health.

The CDR3 DNA reads as TGTGCCAGCAGCTCGAACAGGGCGCTGGTCTACGAGCAGTACTTC. It yields the protein CASSSNRALVYEQYF. V is TRBV7-3 and J is TRBJ2-7; D perhaps matches TRBD1 (6 bases). Germline CDR1 and CDR2: SGHTA and FQGTGA. CDR3 length: 15 amino acids. V was pared by 4 bases and J by 3 bases, with 16 bases between. Full variable domain (missing parts from reference TRBV7-3 and TRBJ2-7): GAGVSQTPSNKVTEKGKYVELRCDPISGHTALYWYRQSLGQGPEFLIYFQGTGAADDSGLPNDRFFAVRPEGSVSTLKIQRTERGDSAVYLCASSSNRALVYEQYFGPGTRLTVT.

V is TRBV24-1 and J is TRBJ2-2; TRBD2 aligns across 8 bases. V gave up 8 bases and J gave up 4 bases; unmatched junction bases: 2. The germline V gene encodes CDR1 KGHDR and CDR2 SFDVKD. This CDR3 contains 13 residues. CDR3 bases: TGTGCCACCAAGCGGGAGCTCACCGGGGAGCTGTTTTTT. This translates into CATKRELTGELFF.

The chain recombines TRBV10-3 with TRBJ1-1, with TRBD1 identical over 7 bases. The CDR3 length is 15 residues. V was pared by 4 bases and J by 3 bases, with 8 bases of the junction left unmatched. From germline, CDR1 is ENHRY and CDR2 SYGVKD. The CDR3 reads CAISGEQGIDTEAFF. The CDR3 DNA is TGTGCCATCAGTGGAGAACAGGGGATTGACACTGAAGCTTTCTTT.

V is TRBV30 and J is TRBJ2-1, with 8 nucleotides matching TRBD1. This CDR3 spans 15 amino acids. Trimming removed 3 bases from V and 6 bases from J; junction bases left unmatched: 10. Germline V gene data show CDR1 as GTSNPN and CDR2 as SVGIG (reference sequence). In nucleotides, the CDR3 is TGTGCCTGGAGCGCTGTAGTGACAGGGGTCAATGAGCAGTTCTTC. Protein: CAWSAVVTGVNEQFF.

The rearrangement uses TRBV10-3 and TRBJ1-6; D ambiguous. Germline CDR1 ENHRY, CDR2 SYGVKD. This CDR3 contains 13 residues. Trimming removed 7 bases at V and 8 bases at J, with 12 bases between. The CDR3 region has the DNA TGTGCCATCATGAGAAGTCGAGATTCACCCCTCCACTTT. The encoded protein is CAIMRSRDSPLHF.

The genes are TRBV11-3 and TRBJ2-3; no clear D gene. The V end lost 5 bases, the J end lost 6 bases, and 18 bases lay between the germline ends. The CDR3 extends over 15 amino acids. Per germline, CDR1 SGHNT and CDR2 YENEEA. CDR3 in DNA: TGTGCCAGCAGCGCCAGTTCTGGGTCACCGGATACGCAGTATTTT. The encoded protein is CASSASSGSPDTQYF. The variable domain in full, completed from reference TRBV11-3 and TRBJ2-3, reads EAGVVQSPRYKIIEKKQPVAFWCNPISGHNTLYWYLQNLGQGPELLIRYENEEAVDDSQLPKDRFSAERLKGVDSTLKIQPAELGDSAVYLCASSASSGSPDTQYFGPGTRLTVL.

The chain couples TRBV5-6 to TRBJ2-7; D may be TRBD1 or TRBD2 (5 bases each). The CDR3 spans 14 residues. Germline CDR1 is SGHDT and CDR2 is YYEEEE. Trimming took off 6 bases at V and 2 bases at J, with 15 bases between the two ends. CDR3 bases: TGTGCCAGCAACCCCGGGACGGGCGCCTACGAGCAGTACTTC. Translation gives CASNPGTGAYEQYF.

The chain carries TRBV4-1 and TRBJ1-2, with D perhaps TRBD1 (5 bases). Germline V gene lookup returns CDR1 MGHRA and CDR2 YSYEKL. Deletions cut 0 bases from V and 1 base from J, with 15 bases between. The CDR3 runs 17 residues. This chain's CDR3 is CASSQDRQSTFNYGYTF. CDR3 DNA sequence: TGCGCCAGCAGCCAAGATCGACAGTCTACTTTTAACTATGGCTACACCTTC.

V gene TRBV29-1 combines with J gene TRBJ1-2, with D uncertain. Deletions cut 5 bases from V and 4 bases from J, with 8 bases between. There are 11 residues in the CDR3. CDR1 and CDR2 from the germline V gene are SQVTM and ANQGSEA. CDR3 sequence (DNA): TGCAGCGTTTCGGGATTCTATGGCTACACCTTC. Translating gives CSVSGFYGYTF.

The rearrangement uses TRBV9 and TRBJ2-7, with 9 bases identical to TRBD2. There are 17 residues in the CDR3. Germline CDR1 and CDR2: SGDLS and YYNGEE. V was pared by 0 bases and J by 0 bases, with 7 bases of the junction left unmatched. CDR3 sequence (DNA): TGTGCCAGCAGCGTAGCGGCGGGCGGGGGGGACTCCTACGAGCAGTACTTC. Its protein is CASSVAAGGGDSYEQYF.

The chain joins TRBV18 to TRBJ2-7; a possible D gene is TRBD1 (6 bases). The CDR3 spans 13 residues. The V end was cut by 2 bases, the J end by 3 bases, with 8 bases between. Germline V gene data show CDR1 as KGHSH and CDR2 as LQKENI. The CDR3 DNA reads TGTGCCAGCTCACCAGCACAGGGCTACGAGCAGTACTTC. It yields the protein CASSPAQGYEQYF. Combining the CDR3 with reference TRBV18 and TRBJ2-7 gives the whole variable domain NAGVMQNPRHLVRRRGQEARLRCSPMKGHSHVYWYRQLPEEGLKFMVYLQKENIIDESGMPKERFSAEFPKEGPSILRIQQVVRGDSAAYFCASSPAQGYEQYFGPGTRLTVT.

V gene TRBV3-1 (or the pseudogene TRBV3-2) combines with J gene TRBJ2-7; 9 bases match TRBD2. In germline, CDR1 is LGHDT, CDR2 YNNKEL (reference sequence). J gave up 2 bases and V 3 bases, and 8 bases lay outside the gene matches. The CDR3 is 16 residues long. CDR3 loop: CASSQHTSGPTYEQYF. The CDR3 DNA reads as TGTGCCAGCAGCCAGCATACTAGCGGGCCGACCTACGAGCAGTACTTC.

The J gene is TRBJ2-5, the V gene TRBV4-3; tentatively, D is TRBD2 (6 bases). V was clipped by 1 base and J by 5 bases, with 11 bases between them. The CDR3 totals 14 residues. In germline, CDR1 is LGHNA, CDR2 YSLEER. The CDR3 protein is CASSQALGGETQYF. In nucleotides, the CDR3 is TGCGCCAGCAGCCAAGCTTTGGGGGGTGAGACCCAGTACTTC.

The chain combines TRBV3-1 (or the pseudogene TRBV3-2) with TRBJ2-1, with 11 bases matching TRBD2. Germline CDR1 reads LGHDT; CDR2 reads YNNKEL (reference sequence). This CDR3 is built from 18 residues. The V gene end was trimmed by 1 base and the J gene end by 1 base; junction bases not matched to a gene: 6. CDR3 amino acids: CASSQVLLAGGSYNEQFF. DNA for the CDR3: TGTGCCAGCAGCCAAGTTCTTTTAGCGGGAGGGTCCTACAATGAGCAGTTCTTC.

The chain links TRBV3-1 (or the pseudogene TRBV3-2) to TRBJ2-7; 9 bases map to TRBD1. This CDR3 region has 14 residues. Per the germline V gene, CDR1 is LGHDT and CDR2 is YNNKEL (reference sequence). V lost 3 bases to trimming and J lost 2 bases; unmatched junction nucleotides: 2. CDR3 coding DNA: TGTGCCAGCAGCCAGGGGGACAGGGCCTACGAGCAGTACTTC. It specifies CASSQGDRAYEQYF.

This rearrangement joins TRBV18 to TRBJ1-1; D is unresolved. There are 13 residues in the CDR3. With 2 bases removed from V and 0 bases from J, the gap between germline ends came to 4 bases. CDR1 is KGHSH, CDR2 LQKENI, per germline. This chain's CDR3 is CASSPGMNTEAFF. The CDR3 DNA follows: TGTGCCAGCTCACCAGGTATGAACACTGAAGCTTTCTTT.

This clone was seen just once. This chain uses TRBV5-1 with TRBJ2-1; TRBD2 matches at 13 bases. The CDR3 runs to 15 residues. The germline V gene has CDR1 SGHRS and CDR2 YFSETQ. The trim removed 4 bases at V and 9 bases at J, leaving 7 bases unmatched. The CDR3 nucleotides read TGCGCCAGCAGCATAACTAGCGGGGGGGCTGGTGAGCAGTTCTTC. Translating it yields CASSITSGGAGEQFF.

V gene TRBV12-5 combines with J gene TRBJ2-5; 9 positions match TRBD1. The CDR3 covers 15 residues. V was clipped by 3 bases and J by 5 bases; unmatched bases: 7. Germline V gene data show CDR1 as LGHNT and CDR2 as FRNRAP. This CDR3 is CASGFNTGGSETQYF. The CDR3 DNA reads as TGTGCTAGTGGTTTCAACACAGGGGGCAGCGAGACCCAGTACTTC.

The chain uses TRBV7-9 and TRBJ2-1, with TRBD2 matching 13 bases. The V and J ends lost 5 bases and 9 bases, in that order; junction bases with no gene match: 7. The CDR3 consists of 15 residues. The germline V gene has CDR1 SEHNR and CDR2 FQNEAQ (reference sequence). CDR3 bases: TGTGCCAGCAGCCGGGGACTAGCGGGACCCGGTGAGCAGTTCTTC. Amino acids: CASSRGLAGPGEQFF.

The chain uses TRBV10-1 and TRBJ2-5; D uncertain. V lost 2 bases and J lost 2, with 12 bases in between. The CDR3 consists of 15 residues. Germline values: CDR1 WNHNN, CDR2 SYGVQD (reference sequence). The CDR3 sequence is CASSEGRQRQETQYF. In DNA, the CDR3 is TGCGCCAGCAGTGAGGGTCGGCAAAGACAAGAGACCCAGTACTTC.

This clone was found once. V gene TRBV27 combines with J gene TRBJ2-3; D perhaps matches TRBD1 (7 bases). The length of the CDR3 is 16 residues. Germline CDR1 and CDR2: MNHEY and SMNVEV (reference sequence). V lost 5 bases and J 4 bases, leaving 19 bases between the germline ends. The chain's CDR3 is CASSGLVGGGADTQYF. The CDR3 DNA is TGTGCCAGCAGTGGTCTAGTTGGAGGGGGCGCAGATACGCAGTATTTT.

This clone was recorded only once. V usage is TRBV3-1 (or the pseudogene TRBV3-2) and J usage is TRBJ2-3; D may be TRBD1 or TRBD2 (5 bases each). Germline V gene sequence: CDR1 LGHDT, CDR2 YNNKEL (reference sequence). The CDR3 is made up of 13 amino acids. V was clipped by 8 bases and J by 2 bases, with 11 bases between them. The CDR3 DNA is TGTGCCAGCTCGCCCGGGACCACAGATACGCAGTATTTT. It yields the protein CASSPGTTDTQYF.

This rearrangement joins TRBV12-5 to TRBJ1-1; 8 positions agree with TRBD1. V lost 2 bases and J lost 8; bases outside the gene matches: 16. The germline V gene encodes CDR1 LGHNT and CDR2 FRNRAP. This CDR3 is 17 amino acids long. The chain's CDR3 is CASGLIYTGGSTLEAFF. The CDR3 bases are TGTGCTAGTGGTTTGATTTACACAGGGGGGAGTACCCTAGAAGCTTTCTTT.

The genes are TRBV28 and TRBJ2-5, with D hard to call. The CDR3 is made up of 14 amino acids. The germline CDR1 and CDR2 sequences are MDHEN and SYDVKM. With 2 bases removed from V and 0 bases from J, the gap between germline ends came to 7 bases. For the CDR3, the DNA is TGTGCCAGCAGTTTAACCGGAAACCAAGAGACCCAGTACTTC. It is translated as CASSLTGNQETQYF.

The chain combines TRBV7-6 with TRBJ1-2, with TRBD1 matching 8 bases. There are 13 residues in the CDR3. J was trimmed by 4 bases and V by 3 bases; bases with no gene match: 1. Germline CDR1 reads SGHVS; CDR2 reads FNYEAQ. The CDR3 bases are TGTGCCAGCAGCTTCGGACAGGGCTATGGCTACACCTTC. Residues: CASSFGQGYGYTF.

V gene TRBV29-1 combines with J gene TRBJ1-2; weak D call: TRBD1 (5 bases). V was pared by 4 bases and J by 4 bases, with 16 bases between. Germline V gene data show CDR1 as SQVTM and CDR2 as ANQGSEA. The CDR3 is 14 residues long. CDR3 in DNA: TGCAGCGTTGTCGACCCCACGACAGCCTATGGCTACACCTTC. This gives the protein CSVVDPTTAYGYTF.